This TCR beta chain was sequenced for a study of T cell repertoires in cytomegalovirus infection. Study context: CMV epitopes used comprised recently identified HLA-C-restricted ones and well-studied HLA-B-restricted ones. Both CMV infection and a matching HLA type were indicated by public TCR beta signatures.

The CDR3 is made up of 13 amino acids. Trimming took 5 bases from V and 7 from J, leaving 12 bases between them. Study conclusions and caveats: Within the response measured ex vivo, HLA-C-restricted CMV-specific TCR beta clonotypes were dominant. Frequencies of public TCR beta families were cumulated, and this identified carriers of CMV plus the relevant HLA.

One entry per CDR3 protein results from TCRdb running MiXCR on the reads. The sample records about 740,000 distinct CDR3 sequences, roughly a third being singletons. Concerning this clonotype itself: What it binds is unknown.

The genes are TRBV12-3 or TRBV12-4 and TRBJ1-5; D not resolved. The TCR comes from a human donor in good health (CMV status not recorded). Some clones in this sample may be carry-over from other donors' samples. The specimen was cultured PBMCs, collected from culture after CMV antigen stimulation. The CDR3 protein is CASSLHPGQPQHF. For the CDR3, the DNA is TGTGCCAGCAGTCTACACCCTGGGCAGCCCCAGCATTTT.